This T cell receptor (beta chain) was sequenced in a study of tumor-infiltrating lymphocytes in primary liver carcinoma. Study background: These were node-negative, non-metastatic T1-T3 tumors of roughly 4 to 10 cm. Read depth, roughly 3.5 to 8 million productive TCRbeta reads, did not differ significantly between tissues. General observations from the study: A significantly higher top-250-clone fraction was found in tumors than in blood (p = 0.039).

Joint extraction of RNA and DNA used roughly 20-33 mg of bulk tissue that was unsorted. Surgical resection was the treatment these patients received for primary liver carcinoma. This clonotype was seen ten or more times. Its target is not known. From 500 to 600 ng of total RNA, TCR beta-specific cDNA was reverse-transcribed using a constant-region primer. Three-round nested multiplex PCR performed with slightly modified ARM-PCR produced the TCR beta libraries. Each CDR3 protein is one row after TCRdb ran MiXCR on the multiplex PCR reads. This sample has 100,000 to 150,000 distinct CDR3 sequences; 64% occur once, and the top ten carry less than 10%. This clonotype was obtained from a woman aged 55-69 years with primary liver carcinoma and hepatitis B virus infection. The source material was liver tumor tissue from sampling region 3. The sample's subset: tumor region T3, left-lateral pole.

The CDR3 DNA sequence: TGTGCCAGCAGCTTGGGGGGACAGAGCTCCTACAATGAGCAGTTCTTC. It specifies CASSLGGQSSYNEQFF. V is TRBV5-4 and J is TRBJ2-1, with 7 bases identical to TRBD1. V shed 0 bases and J 0 bases; nucleotides not matched to a gene: 3. This CDR3 region has 16 residues. Germline V gene lookup returns CDR1 SGHNT and CDR2 YYREEE (reference sequence).